This TCR beta chain stems from a study of T cell repertoires in cytomegalovirus infection. At the level of the study: Shared public TCR beta signatures pointed to both CMV infection and a matching HLA type. Study-level findings and limits: People with CMV and the relevant HLA were identified by cumulative public TCR beta family frequency. Dominant in the ex vivo response were TCR beta clonotypes restricted by HLA-C and specific for CMV.

The CDR3 is 12 residues long. Trimming shortened V by 7 bases and J by 6 bases, and 10 bases separated the two germline ends. This clonotype was detected ten times or more. The antigen is not known. TCRdb re-called the reads through MiXCR, storing one row per CDR3 protein. In the table there are more than 150,000 distinct CDR3 sequences, roughly a fifth of which are singletons. Source material: PBMCs. The chain combines TRBV12-3 or TRBV12-4 with TRBJ2-4; no definite D call. The source of this sequence is a human donor in good health (CMV status not recorded). Some clones in this sample may be carry-over from other donors' samples. The CDR3 region has the DNA TGTGCCAGCATGGTTGGGTTAAACATTCAGTACTTC. It encodes CASMVGLNIQYF.